The TCR beta chain described here comes from a study of blood T cell repertoires in COVID-19. Across the study: The samples span acute and convalescent COVID-19 from the United States, Italy and Spain. PBMCs, B-cell-depleted T cells, or T cells provided the cDNA or gDNA that made up the material.

Methods used by the authors: How many nucleated cells were present was estimated from reference gene primer amplification. Profiling relied on immunoSEQ multiplex PCR, and the TCRdb table lists in-frame clones only, not all of them. V and J calls and clone size follow that table, whereas D and trimming were derived from the DNA. The sample consists of about 100,000 clones, just under 80% of them appearing once. Unmatched junction bases numbered 7, after V lost 5 bases and J lost 0 bases. CDR1 is SGHTA, CDR2 FQGNSA, per germline. The CDR3 extends over 17 amino acids. The sequence was obtained from a man aged 70 or older with active or convalescent COVID-19. The rearrangement links TRBV7-2 to TRBJ2-1; 10 nucleotides agree with TRBD2. Source material: peripheral blood. The CDR3 bases are TGTGCCAGCAGCACCGCTAGCGGGGGCACCTCCTACAATGAGCAGTTCTTC. As protein: CASSTASGGTSYNEQFF.